The T cell receptor (beta chain) under discussion was sequenced for a study of T cell responses to AZD1222 COVID-19 vaccine. General study results and limits: Donors in the cohort were predominantly white British and more often female, and clonal diversity was possibly underestimated. Close to half of spike-specific TCRs reportedly recognize unmutated variant regions.

Regarding this clone: Its target is unknown.

The assay was immunoSEQ multiplex PCR, and TCRdb's table has in-frame clones only and misses some. The table has some 250,000 clones, 90% to 95% seen once; the top ten hold around 0.57%. The CDR3 covers 14 residues. V gave up 0 bases and J gave up 5 bases, with 8 bases separating them. From germline, CDR1 is LGHNA and CDR2 YSLEER. Sequenced material: peripheral blood, taken 28 days after the second AZD1222 dose. The TCR comes from an adult who received the AZD1222 COVID-19 vaccine. V and J are TRBV4-3 and TRBJ2-1; D not certain. The CDR3 reads CASSQDSGHNEQFF. The CDR3, as DNA: TGCGCCAGCAGCCAAGATTCGGGCCACAATGAGCAGTTCTTC.